This T cell receptor beta chain was sequenced in a study of T cells after yellow fever vaccination. The study's findings and limits: Within FACS-sorted repertoires, abundant clonotypes contaminating from the bulk population could be present. Weaker overall, the secondary response nonetheless peaked faster (day 5 versus 15).

This clonotype has a handful of counts. Antigen specificity is unknown. Synthesis of TCR cDNA relied on 5'RACE template switching, which attached a universal primer site and UMIs. TCRdb independently ran MiXCR on the 5' RACE reads; one entry per CDR3 protein. Among 120,000 or so distinct CDR3 sequences listed, roughly 15% were seen once. J gave up 11 bases and V 5 bases, and 14 bases lay outside the gene matches. Germline assignment: CDR1 SGHVS and CDR2 FQNEAQ. There are 15 residues in the CDR3. The receptor was derived from a man younger than 35 who received the YFV17D yellow fever vaccine. J is TRBJ1-1 and V is TRBV7-8; 10 bases agree with TRBD1. Sequencing was performed on CD8+ T cells sorted from PBMCs, taken 5 days after the yellow fever booster vaccination. The CDR3: CASSASPGQGFRAFF. The CDR3 coding sequence is TGTGCCAGCAGCGCGAGCCCGGGACAGGGGTTTCGGGCTTTCTTT.